The T cell receptor beta chain under discussion was sequenced for a study of blood T cell repertoires in COVID-19. Study-level information: T cells, B-cell-depleted T cells, or PBMCs supplied cDNA or gDNA.

The CDR3 spans 17 residues. Germline V gene lookup returns CDR1 MNHNS and CDR2 SASEGT. The V end lost 4 bases, the J end lost 8 bases, and 23 bases lay between the germline ends. Generated by immunoSEQ multiplex PCR, the TCRdb table keeps only in-frame clones and is missing some. The table records about 140,000 clones, approximately 80% of them present only once. The V gene is TRBV6-1, the J gene TRBJ2-2; perhaps TRBD2 as D (7 bases). The sample comprised peripheral blood. The sequence was obtained from a man in his 70s who had recovered from COVID-19. CDR3 sequence: CASSAFIPGGRPGELFF. In nucleotides, the CDR3 is TGTGCCAGCAGTGCCTTTATTCCCGGGGGGCGGCCTGGGGAGCTGTTTTTT.